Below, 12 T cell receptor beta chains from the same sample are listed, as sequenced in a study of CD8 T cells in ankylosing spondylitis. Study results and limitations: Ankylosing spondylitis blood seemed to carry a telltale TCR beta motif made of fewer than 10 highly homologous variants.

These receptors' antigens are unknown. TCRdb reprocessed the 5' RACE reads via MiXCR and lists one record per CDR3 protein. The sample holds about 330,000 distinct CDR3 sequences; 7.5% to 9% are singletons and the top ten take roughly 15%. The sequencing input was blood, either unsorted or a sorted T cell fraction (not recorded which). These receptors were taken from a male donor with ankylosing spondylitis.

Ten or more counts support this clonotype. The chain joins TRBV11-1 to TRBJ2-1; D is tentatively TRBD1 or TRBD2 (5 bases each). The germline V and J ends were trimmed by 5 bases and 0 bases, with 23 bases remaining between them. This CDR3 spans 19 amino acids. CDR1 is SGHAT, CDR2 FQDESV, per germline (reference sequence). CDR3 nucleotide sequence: TGTGCCAGCAGCCCCTCAACTTTTCCGGGACCCAACTCCTACAATGAGCAGTTCTTC. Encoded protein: CASSPSTFPGPNSYNEQFF. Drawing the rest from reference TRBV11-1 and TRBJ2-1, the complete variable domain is EAEVAQSPRYKITEKSQAVAFWCDPISGHATLYWYRQILGQGPELLVQFQDESVVDDSQLPKDRFSAERLKGVDSTLKIQPAELGDSAMYLCASSPSTFPGPNSYNEQFFGPGTRLTVL.

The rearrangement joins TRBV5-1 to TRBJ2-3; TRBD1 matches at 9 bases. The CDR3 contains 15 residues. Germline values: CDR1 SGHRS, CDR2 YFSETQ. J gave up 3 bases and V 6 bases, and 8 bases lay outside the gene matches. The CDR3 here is CASTAGTGITDTQYF. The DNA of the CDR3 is TGCGCCAGCACCGCCGGGACAGGGATAACAGATACGCAGTATTTT. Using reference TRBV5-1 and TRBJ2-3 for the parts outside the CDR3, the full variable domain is KAGVTQTPRYLIKTRGQQVTLSCSPISGHRSVSWYQQTPGQGLQFLFEYFSETQRNKGNFPGRFSGRQFSNSRSEMNVSTLELGDSALYLCASTAGTGITDTQYFGPGTRLTVL.

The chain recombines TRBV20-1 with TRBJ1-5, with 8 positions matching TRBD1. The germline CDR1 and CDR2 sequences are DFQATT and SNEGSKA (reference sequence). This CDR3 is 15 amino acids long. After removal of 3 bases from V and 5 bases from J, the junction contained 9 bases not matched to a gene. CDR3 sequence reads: CSASGAGGNDQPQHF. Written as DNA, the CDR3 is TGCAGTGCTAGCGGGGCAGGGGGCAACGATCAGCCCCAGCATTTT.

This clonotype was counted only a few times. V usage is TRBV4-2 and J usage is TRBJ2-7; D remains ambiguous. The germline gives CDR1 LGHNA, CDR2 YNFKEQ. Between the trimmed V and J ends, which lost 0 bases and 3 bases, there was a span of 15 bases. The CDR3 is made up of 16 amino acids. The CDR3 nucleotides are TGTGCCAGCAGCCAAGAATCGAGCAGTACCTTCTACGAGCAGTACTTC. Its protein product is CASSQESSSTFYEQYF.

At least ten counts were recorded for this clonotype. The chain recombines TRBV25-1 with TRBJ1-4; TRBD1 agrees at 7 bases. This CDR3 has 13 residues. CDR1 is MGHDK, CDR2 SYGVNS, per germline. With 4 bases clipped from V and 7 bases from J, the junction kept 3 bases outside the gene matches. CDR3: CASSVQGTEKLFF. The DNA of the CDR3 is TGTGCCAGCAGTGTACAGGGGACTGAAAAACTGTTTTTT.

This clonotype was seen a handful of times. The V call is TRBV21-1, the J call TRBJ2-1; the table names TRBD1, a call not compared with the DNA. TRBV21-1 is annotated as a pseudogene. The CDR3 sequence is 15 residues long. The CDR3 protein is CASSKEGAGRDEQFF. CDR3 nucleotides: TGTGCCAGCAGCAAAGAGGGGGCAGGGAGGGATGAGCAGTTCTTC.

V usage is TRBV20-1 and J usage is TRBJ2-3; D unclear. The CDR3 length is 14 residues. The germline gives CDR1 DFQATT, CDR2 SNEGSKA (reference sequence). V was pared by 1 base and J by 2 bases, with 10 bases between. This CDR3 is CSARGPIVTDTQYF. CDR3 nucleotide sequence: TGCAGTGCTAGAGGCCCGATTGTCACAGATACGCAGTATTTT.

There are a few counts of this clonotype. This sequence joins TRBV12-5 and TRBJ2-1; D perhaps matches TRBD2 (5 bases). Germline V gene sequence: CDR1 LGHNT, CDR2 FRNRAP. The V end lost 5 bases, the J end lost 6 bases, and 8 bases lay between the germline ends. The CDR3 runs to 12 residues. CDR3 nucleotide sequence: TGTGCTAGTGGTCCTAGCAGCAATGAGCAGTTCTTC. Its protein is CASGPSSNEQFF.

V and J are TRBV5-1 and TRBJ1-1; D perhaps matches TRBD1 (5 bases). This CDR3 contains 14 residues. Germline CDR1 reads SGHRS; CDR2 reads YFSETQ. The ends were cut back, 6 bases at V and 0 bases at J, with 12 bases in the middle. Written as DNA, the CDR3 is TGCGCCAGCATCGGGGCCGGGCTGAACACTGAAGCTTTCTTT. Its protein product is CASIGAGLNTEAFF.

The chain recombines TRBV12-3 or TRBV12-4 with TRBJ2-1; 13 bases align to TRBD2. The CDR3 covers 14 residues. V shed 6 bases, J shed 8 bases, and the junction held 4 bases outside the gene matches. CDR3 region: CASRGLAGQYEQFF. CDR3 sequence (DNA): TGTGCCAGCAGGGGACTAGCGGGGCAGTATGAGCAGTTCTTC.

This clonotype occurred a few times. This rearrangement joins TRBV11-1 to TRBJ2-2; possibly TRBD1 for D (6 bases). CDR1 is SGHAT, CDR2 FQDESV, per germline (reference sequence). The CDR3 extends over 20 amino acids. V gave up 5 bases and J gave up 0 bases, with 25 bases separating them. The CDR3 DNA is TGTGCCAGCAGCCCCAGGGGCAGGGTGGGCCTAAAAACGAACACCGGGGAGCTGTTTTTT. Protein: CASSPRGRVGLKTNTGELFF.

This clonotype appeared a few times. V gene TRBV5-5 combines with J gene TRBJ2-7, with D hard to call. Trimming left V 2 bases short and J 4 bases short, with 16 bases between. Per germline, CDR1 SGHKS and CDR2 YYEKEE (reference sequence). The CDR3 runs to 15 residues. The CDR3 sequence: CASSFALRTLYEQYF. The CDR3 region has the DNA TGTGCCAGCAGCTTTGCCCTCCGGACCTTATACGAGCAGTACTTC.